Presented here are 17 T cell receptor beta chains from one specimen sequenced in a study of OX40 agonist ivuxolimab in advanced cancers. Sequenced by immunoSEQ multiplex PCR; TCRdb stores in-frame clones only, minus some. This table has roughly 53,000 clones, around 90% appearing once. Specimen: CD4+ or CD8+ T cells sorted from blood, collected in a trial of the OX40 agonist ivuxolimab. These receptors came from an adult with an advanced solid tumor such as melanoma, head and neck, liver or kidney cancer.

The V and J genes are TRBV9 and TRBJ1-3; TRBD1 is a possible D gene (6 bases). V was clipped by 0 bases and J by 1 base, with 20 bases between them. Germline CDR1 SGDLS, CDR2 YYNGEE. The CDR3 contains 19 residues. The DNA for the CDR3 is TGTGCCAGCAGCGTAGTTCCCAGGGACAATCTCATTTCTGGAAACACCATATATTTT. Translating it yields CASSVVPRDNLISGNTIYF.

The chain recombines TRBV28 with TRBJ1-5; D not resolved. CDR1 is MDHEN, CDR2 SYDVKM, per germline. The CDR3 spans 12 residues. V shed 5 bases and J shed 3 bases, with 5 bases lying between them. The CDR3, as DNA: TGTGCCAGCAGTCTGCTCAATCAGCCCCAGCATTTT. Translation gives CASSLLNQPQHF.

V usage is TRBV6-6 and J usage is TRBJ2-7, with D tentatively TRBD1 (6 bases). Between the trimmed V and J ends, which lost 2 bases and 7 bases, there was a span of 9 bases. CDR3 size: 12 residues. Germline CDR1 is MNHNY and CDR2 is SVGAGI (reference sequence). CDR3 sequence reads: CASSYQGQEQYF. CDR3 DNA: TGTGCCAGCAGTTACCAGGGGCAGGAGCAGTACTTC.

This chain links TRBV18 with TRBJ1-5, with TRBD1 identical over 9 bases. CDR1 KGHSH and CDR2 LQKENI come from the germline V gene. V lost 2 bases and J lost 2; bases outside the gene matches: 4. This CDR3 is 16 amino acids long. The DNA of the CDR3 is TGTGCCAGCTCACCATCGGACAGGGGAGGCAATCAGCCCCAGCATTTT. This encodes CASSPSDRGGNQPQHF.

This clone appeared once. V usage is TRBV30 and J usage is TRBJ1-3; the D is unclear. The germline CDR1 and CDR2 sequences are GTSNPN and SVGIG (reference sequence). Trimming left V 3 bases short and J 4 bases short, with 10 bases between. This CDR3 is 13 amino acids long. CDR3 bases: TGTGCCTGGAGCGAAACCAGGGGAAACACCATATATTTT. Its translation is CAWSETRGNTIYF.

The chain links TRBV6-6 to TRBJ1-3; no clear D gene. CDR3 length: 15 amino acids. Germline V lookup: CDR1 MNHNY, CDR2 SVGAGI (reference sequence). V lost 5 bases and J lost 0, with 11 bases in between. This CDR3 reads CASSPQVLSGNTIYF. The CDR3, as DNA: TGTGCCAGCAGTCCCCAGGTTCTCTCTGGAAACACCATATATTTT.

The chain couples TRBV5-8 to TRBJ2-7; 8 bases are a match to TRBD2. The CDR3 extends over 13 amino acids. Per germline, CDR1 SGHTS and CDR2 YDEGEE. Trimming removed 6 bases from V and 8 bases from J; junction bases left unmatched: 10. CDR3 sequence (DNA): TGTGCCAGCACCCTACGGGGGGGCGGAAAGCAGTACTTC. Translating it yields CASTLRGGGKQYF.

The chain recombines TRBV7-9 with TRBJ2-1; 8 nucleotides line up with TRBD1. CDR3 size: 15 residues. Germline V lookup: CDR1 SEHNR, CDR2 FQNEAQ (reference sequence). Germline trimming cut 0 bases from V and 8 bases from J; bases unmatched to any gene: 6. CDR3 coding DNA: TGTGCCAGCAGCTTAGCGCCAGGGGGCACCCATGAGCAGTTCTTC. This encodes CASSLAPGGTHEQFF.

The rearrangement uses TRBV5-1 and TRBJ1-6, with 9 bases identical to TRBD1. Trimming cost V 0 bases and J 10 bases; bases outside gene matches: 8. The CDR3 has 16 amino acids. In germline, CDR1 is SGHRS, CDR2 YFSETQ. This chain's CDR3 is CASSLVADRGSSPLHF. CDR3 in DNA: TGCGCCAGCAGCTTGGTGGCGGACAGGGGTAGCTCACCCCTCCACTTT.

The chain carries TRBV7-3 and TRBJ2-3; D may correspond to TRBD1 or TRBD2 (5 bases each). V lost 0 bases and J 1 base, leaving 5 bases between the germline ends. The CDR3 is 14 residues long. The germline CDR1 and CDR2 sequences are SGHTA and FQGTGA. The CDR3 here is CASSLTGGTDTQYF. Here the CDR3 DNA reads TGTGCCAGCAGCTTAACGGGGGGCACAGATACGCAGTATTTT.

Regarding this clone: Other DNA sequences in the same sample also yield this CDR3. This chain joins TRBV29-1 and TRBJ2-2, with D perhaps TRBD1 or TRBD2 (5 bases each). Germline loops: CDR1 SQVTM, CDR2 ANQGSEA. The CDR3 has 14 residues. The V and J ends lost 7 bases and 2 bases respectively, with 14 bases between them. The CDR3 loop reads CSGSGTLNTGELFF. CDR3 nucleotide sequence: TGCAGCGGCTCCGGGACCTTAAACACCGGGGAGCTGTTTTTT.

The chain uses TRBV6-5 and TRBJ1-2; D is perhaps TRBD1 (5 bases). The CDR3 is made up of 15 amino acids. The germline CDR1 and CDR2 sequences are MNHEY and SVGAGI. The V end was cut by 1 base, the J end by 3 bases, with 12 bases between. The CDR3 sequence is CASSYFLDSYYGYTF. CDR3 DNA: TGTGCCAGCAGTTACTTTTTAGACAGTTACTATGGCTACACCTTC.

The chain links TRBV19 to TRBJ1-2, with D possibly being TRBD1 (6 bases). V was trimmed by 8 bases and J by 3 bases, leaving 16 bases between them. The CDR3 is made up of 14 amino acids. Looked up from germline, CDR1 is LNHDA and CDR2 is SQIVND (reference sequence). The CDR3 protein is CASRVGANDYGYTF. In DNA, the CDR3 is TGTGCCAGTCGGGTGGGGGCAAACGACTATGGCTACACCTTC.

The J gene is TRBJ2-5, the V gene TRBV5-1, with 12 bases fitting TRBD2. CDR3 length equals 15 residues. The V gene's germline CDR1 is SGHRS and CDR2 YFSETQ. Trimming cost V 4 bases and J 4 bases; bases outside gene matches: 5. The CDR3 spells CASSRLAGGGETQYF. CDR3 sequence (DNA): TGCGCCAGCAGCCGGCTAGCGGGAGGGGGAGAGACCCAGTACTTC.

CDR3 sequence: CASYTQGSAQFF. The DNA for the CDR3 is TGTGCCAGTTATACACAAGGGTCAGCGCAGTTCTTC. The V and J genes are TRBV6-5 and TRBJ2-1; D unclear. V was trimmed by 9 bases and J by 12 bases, leaving 18 bases between them. The CDR3 is made up of 12 amino acids. Germline V lookup: CDR1 MNHEY, CDR2 SVGAGI.

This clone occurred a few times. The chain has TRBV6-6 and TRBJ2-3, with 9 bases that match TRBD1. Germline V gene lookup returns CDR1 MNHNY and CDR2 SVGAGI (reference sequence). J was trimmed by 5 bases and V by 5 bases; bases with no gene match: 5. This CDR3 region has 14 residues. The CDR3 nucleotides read TGTGCCAGCAGTAACAGGGGGCCGCAAGATACGCAGTATTTT. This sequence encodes CASSNRGPQDTQYF.

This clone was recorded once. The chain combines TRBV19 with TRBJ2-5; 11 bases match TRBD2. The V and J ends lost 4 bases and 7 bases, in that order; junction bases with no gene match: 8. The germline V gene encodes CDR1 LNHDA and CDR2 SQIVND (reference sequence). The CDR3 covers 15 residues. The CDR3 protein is CASSSGLAGEGTQYF. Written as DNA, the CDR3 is TGTGCCAGTAGTAGCGGACTAGCGGGCGAGGGGACCCAGTACTTC.